Given below is one T cell receptor beta chain in context. The antigen remains unidentified. This sample is part of a study of blood T cells in healthy people across ages. Study outcomes and limitations: Researchers report that TCR beta diversity correlated strongly with naive T cell percentage.

The use of a sample-barcoded 5' primer and a J-beta primer mix characterized a second PCR of roughly 7 to 12 cycles. TCRdb reanalysed the 5' RACE reads using MiXCR and keeps one entry per CDR3 protein. This sample carries about 2 million distinct CDR3 sequences, around 50% of them seen once, and the ten largest clones take roughly 2%. This CDR3 region has 13 residues. V was clipped by 0 bases and J by 15 bases, with 16 bases between them. Germline V gives CDR1 SGDLS, CDR2 YYNGEE. The chain is built from TRBV9 and TRBJ2-4; D is uncertain. This receptor was identified in a woman aged 35 to 49 in good health. Source material: blood. CDR3 residues: CASSVDGRIGRYF. CDR3 sequence (DNA): TGTGCCAGCAGCGTAGATGGCAGAATAGGTCGGTACTTC.